This TCR beta chain was observed in a study of Ad26.COV2.S vaccination and SARS-CoV-2 variants. Study summary: Donor allocation was to the COV1001 Ad26.COV2.S trial arm.

The table came from immunoSEQ multiplex PCR; TCRdb's copy has only in-frame clones and leaves some out. The data contain about 470,000 clones, less than 95% of them singletons. CDR3 length: 11 residues. Germline V gives CDR1 MNHEY, CDR2 SMNVEV (reference sequence). Trimming stripped 3 bases from V and 10 bases from J, with 9 bases between. Treatment denoted: some 20 received Ad26.COV2.S at low or high dose, single or two shots; several received placebo; per-sample allocation not given. The samples date from day 63 after the first vaccine or placebo injection. V and J are TRBV27 and TRBJ1-1; D perhaps matches TRBD1 (5 bases). The receptor's source is a person aged 18 to 59 who received the Ad26.COV2.S COVID-19 vaccine or a placebo. The material was peripheral blood, obtained in a trial of Ad26.COV2.S vaccine versus placebo. DNA for the CDR3: TGTGCCAGCAGTTTCGGGGGGAGAGCTTTCTTT. The encoded protein is CASSFGGRAFF.